This T cell receptor beta chain appears in the sequencing data of a study of STAT5B mutations in CD4+ large granular lymphocyte leukemia. Whole-study context: Among healthy donors, a particular HLA allele went with more CDR3 'QG' motifs. Notes on the study in general: Main leukemic clonotypes were patient-specific, but roughly 25% appeared at low frequency elsewhere.

The CDR3 is 14 amino acids. In germline, CDR1 is SGDLS, CDR2 YYNGEE. Trimming took 4 bases from V and 5 from J, leaving 13 bases between them. As regards this clone: The target antigen is unknown.

Assay used: immunoSEQ multiplex PCR; TCRdb lists only in-frame clones, some missing. The sample has some 29,000 clones, 79% seen once. Controls came from buffy coats of healthy blood donors. Sequencing was performed on CD4+ T cells from blood buffy coats. The V and J genes are TRBV9 and TRBJ2-1; either TRBD1 or TRBD2 may supply D (5 bases each). The source of this sequence is a human donor in good health. CDR3 nucleotides: TGTGCCAGCAGCCCTACGGGACCCAACAATGAGCAGTTCTTC. As protein: CASSPTGPNNEQFF. Based on the CDR3 plus reference TRBV9 and TRBJ2-1, the full variable domain is DSGVTQTPKHLITATGQRVTLRCSPRSGDLSVYWYQQSLDQGLQFLIQYYNGEERAKGNILERFSAQQFPDLHSELNLSSLELGDSALYFCASSPTGPNNEQFFGPGTRLTVL.